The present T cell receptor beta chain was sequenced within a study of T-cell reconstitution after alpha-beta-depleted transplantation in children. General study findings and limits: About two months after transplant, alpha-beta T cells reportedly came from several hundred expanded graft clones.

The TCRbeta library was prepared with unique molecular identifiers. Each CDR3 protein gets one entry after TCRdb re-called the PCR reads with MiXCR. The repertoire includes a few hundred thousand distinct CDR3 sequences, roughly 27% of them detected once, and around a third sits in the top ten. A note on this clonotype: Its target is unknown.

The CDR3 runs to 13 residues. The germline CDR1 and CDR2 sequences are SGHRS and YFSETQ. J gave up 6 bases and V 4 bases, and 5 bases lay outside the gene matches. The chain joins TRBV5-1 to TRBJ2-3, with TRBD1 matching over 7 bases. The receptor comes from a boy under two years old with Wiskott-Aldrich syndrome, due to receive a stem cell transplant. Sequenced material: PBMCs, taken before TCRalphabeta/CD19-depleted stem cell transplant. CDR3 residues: CASSRGPMDTQYF. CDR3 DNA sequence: TGCGCCAGCAGCAGGGGGCCGATGGATACGCAGTATTTT.